This T cell receptor beta chain came from a study of HIV-infected patients and healthy controls. cDNA was made from roughly 500 ng RNA using alpha and beta constant primers. Separate chain-specific third strand synthesis with multiplexing indices produced the alpha and beta libraries. Priming off the SP2 site generated the second strand. A roughly 21-cycle PCR with P5s and P7 primers followed a short adapter-adding first PCR. Each CDR3 protein gets one entry after TCRdb re-called the 5' RACE reads with MiXCR. Of around 16,000 distinct CDR3 sequences listed, 9.4% are singletons. V was clipped by 4 bases and J by 4 bases, with 13 bases between them. Germline V gene data show CDR1 as SGHDN and CDR2 as FVKESK. There are 14 residues in the CDR3. All unsorted peripheral T cells were captured because whole blood was used without fractionation. This clonotype is medium-sized in the sample.

The sample taken for sequencing was blood. The clonotype originates from an adult in good health. V and J are TRBV14 and TRBJ1-2, with a possible D match to TRBD1 (5 bases). The CDR3 loop reads CASSLGPLFYGYTF. The CDR3, as DNA: TGTGCCAGCAGCCTGGGACCTCTTTTCTATGGCTACACCTTC. Full variable domain (missing parts from reference TRBV14 and TRBJ1-2): EAGVTQFPSHSVIEKGQTVTLRCDPISGHDNLYWYRRVMGKEIKFLLHFVKESKQDESGMPNNRFLAERTGGTYSTLKVQPAELEDSGVYFCASSLGPLFYGYTFGSGTRLTVV.